The text below deals with one T cell receptor (beta chain). From germline, CDR1 is SGHTA and CDR2 FQGTGA. This CDR3 has 15 residues. V lost 5 bases to trimming and J lost 2 bases; unmatched junction nucleotides: 5. This entry is derived from a study of control samples from healthy donors and cancer patients. The table came from immunoSEQ multiplex PCR; TCRdb's copy has only in-frame clones and leaves some out. In the table there are approximately 52,000 clones, roughly 86% of which are singletons. Input material: blood. This TCR was recovered from a man aged 50 to 60 in good health. The chain joins TRBV7-3 to TRBJ2-2; 7 bases align to TRBD2. The CDR3 DNA reads TGTGCCAGCAGCGCGGGGGACTACAACACCGGGGAGCTGTTTTTT. It is translated as CASSAGDYNTGELFF.